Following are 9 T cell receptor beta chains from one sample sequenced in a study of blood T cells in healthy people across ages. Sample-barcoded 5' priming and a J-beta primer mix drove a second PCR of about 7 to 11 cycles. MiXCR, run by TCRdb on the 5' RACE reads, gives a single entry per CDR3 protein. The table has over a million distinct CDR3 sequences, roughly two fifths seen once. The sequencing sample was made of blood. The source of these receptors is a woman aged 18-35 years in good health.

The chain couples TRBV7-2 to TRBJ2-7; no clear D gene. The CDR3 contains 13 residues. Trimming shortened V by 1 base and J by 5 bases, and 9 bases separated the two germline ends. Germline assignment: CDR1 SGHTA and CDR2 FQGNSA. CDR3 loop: CASSLVRVNEQYF. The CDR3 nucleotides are TGTGCCAGCAGCTTAGTACGGGTCAACGAGCAGTACTTC.

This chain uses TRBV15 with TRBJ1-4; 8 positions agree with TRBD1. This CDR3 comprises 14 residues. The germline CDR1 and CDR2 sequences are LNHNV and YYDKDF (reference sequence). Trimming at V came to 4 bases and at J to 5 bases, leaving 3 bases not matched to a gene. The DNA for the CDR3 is TGTGCCACCAGCAAGGGACAGGAGAATGAAAAACTGTTTTTT. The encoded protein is CATSKGQENEKLFF.

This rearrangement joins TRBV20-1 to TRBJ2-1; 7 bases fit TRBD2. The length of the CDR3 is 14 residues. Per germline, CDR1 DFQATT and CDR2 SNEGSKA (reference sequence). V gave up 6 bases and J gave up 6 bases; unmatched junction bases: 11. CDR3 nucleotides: TGCAGTGCCCCGGGGCGGGAGAGCCGCAATGAGCAGTTCTTC. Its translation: CSAPGRESRNEQFF.

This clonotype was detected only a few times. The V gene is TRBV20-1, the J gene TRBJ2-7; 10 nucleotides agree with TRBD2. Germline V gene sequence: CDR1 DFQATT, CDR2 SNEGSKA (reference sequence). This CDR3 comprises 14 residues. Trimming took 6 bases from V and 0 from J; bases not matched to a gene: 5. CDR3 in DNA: TGCAGTGCCGATAGCGGGAGGAGCTCCTACGAGCAGTACTTC. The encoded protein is CSADSGRSSYEQYF.

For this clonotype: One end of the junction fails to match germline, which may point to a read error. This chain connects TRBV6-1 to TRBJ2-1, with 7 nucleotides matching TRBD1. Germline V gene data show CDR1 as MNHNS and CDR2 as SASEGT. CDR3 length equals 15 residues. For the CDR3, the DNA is TGTGCCGGCAGGGCCCGGGACAGCTCCTACAATGAGCAGTTCTTC. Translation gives CAGRARDSSYNEQFF.

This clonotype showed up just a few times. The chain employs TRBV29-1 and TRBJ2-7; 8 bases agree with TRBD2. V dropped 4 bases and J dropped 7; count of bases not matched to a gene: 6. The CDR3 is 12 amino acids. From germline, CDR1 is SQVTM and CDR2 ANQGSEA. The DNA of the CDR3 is TGCAGCGTTGGGACTAGCCGAGTGGAGCAGTACTTC. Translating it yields CSVGTSRVEQYF.

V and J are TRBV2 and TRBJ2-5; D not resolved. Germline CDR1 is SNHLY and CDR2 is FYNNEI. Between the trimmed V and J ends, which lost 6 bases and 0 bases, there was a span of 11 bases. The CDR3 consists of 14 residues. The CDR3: CASSPRPNQETQYF. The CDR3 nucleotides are TGTGCCAGCAGCCCCAGACCGAACCAAGAGACCCAGTACTTC.

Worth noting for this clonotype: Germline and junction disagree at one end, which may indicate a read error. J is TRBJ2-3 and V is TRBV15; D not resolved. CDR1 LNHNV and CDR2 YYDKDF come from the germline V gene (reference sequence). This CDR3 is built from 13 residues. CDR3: CATIRDFKDTQYF. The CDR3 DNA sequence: TGTGCCACCATCAGAGATTTTAAAGATACGCAGTATTTT.

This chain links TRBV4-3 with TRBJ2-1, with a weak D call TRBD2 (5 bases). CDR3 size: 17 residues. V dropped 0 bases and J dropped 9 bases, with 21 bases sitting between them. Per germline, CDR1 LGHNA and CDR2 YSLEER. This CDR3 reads CASSQDKLLAGIREQFF. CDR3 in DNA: TGCGCCAGCAGCCAAGATAAGTTGCTAGCCGGGATACGTGAGCAGTTCTTC.